This TCR beta chain was found in a study of blood T cells in healthy people across ages. CDR3 size: 12 residues. V lost 6 bases and J 9 bases, leaving 9 bases between the germline ends. Germline V lookup: CDR1 MNHEY, CDR2 SVGAGI. A sample-barcoded 5' primer and a J-beta primer mix were used in a second PCR of about 7 to 11 cycles. CDR3-containing paired-end reads numbered at least 2.5 million in each sample. From the 5' RACE reads, TCRdb called clonotypes with MiXCR, one entry per CDR3 protein. The data contain roughly 1.4 million distinct CDR3 sequences, 55% to 75% of them singletons. General study results and limits: Not knowing donor CMV status may have confounded expanded clonotype changes.

With regard to this clonotype: Its antigen is unidentified.

This receptor was obtained from a man aged 18-30 years in good health. The sequenced material came from blood. J is TRBJ1-6 and V is TRBV6-5; D is unclear. CDR3 bases: TGTGCCAGCAGCCTCCCTTCTTCACCCCTCCACTTT. This gives the protein CASSLPSSPLHF.